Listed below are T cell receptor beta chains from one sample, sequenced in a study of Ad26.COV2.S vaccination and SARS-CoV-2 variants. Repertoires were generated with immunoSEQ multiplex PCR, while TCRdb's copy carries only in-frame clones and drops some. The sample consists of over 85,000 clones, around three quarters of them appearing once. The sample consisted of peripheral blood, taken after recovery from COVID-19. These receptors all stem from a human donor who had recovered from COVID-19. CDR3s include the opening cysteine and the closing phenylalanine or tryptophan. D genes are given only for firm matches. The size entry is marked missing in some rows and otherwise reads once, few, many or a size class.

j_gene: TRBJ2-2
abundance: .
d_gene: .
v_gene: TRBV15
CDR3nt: TGTGCCACCAGCAGAGTGATGGAGACCGGGGAGCTGTTTTTT
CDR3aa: CATSRVMETGELFF

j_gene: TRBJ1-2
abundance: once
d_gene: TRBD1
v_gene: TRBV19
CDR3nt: TGTGCCAGTAGTTCGGACCGGGACAGGGTGGGGTATGGCTACACCTTC
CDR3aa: CASSSDRDRVGYGYTF

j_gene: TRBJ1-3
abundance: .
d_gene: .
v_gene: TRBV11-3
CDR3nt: TGTGCCAGCAGCACCGGCCTTGATGGGGACACCATATATTTT
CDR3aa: CASSTGLDGDTIYF

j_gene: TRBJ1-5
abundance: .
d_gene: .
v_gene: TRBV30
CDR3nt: TGTGCCTGGAGGGGGATGCTAAGCAATCAGCCCCAGCATTTT
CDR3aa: CAWRGMLSNQPQHF

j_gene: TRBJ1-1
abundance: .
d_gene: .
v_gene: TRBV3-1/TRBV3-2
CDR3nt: TGTGCCAGCAGCCAATCCGGTTTGAACACTGAAGCTTTCTTT
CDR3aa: CASSQSGLNTEAFF

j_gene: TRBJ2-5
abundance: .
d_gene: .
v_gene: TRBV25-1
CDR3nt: TGTGCCAGCAGTGAATATGGGCGGGAGACCCAGTACTTC
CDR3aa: CASSEYGRETQYF

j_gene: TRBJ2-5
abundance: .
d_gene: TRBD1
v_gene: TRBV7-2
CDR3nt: TGTGCCAGCAGCGCGACAGGGGGCTTGGAGACCCAGTACTTC
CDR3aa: CASSATGGLETQYF

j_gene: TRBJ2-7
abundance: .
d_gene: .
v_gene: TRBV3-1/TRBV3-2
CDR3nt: TGTGCCAGCAGCCAAGATTGGAGTAAGGGCGAGCAGTACTTC
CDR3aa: CASSQDWSKGEQYF

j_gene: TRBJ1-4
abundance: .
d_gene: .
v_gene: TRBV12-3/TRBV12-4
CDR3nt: TGTGCCAGCAGTTTTCAGGGGACTGAAAAACTGTTTTTT
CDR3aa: CASSFQGTEKLFF

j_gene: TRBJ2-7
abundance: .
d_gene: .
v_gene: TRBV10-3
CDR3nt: TGTGCCATCAGTGCCGAGATCTCCTACGAGCAGTACTTC
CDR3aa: CAISAEISYEQYF

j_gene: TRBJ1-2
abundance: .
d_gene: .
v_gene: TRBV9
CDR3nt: TGTGCCAGCAGCGTAGAGGGGGATAACTATGGCTACACCTTC
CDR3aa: CASSVEGDNYGYTF

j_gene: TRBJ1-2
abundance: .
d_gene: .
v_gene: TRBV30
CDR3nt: TGTGCCTGGAGCGAAGGAGCTAACTATGGCTACACCTTC
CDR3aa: CAWSEGANYGYTF

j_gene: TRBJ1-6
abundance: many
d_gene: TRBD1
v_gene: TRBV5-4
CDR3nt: TGTGCCAGCAGCCAGGGACAGGGGGAATCACCCCTCCACTTT
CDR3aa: CASSQGQGESPLHF

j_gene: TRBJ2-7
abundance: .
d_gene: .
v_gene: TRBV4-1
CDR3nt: TGCGCCAGCAGCCAAGACCCGGGGGAAGACCGCGAGCAGTACTTC
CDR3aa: CASSQDPGEDREQYF

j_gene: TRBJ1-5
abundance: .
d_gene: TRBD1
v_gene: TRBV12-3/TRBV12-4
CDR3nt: TGTGCCAGCAGTCTCGAGGGGGCCCAGCCCCAGCATTTT
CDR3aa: CASSLEGAQPQHF

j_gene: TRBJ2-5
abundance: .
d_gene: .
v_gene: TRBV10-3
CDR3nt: TGTGCCATCAGTGAGTCTTCTAATACGGAGACCCAGTACTTC
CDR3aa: CAISESSNTETQYF

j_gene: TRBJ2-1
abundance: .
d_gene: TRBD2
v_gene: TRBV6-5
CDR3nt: TGTGCCAGCAGTTATCTGCTAGCGGGGCGGGATGAGCAGTTCTTC
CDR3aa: CASSYLLAGRDEQFF

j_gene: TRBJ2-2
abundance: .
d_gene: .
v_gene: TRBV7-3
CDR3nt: TGTGCCAGCAGCTCATCGGGGGCGCAGGGAAACACCGGGGAGCTGTTTTTT
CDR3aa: CASSSSGAQGNTGELFF

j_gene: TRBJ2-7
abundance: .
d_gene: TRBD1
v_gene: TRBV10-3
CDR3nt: TGTGCCATCAGTGAGTTTCCAGGGGGCAACGAGCAGTACTTC
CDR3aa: CAISEFPGGNEQYF

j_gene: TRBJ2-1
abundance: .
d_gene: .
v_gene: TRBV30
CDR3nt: TGTGCCTGGATGAGGGGGGAGCCCTACAATGAGCAGTTCTTC
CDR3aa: CAWMRGEPYNEQFF

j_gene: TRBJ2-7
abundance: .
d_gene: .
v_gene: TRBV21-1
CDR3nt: TGTGCCAGCAGCAAGGACAGGGGGTGGGGAGAGCAGTACTTC
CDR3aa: CASSKDRGWGEQYF

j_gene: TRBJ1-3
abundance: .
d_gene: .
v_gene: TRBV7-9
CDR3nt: TGTGCCAGCAGCTCCGGGGCTGACCAATCTGGAAACACCATATATTTT
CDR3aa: CASSSGADQSGNTIYF

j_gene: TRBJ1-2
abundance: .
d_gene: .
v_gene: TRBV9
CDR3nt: TGTGCCAGCAGCGCTAACTATGGCTACACCTTC
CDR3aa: CASSANYGYTF

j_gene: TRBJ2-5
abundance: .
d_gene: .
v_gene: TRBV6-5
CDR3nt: TGTGCCAGCAGCCTAAACAGGGCCAGAGAGACCCAGTACTTC
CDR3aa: CASSLNRARETQYF